This TCR beta chain was captured in a study of early T cells in non-severe SARS-CoV-2 infection. Researchers tagged individual cDNA molecules with unique molecular identifiers. From the 5' RACE reads, TCRdb called clonotypes with MiXCR, one entry per CDR3 protein. The sample includes tens of thousands of distinct CDR3 sequences, approximately 6.3% of them seen just once. V lost 6 bases and J 8 bases, leaving 10 bases between the germline ends. This CDR3 contains 12 residues. The material sequenced was whole blood. The clonotype was recovered from an adult who was a healthcare worker with PCR-confirmed SARS-CoV-2 infection or an uninfected control (not recorded which). This chain links TRBV12-3 or TRBV12-4 with TRBJ1-4; D remains unclear. The CDR3 nucleotides read TGTGCCAGCAGCCCGGAGGGAGAAAAACTGTTTTTT. Protein product: CASSPEGEKLFF.